The TCR beta chain under discussion was sequenced for a study of T-cell reconstitution after alpha-beta-depleted transplantation in children. Study-level points and caveats: One year after transplant, T-cell counts and diversity came mostly from newly produced T cells. It was surviving recipient T cells and thymic progenitors that gave some patients high TCRbeta diversity at day 60. As was reported, about two months after transplant, alpha-beta T cells came from several hundred expanded graft clones.

Unique molecular identifiers tagged the TCRbeta library. TCRdb redid the calling of the PCR reads with MiXCR, one entry per CDR3 protein. The sample contains over 100,000 distinct CDR3 sequences, 6% of which appear only once. This clonotype has ten or more counts. Its target is unknown. Per the germline V gene, CDR1 is DFQATT and CDR2 is SNEGSKA (reference sequence). Trimming at V came to 0 bases and at J to 5 bases, leaving 5 bases not matched to a gene. CDR3 size: 14 residues. The chain recombines TRBV20-1 with TRBJ2-5; 8 nucleotides align to TRBD2. Sequences were derived from PBMCs, mostly from graft donor cells, sampled 60 days after TCRalphabeta/CD19-depleted stem cell transplant. The sequence was collected from a female patient between 2 and 15 years old who had a stem cell transplant for Fanconi anemia, so the T cells may come from the graft donor. The CDR3, as DNA: TGCAGTGCTAGAGATATAGCGGGACGCGAGACCCAGTACTTC. The encoded protein is CSARDIAGRETQYF.